Detailed here is one T cell receptor (beta chain). This entry comes from a study of T cells in Graves' hyperthyroidism and ophthalmopathy. Study-wide context: Peripheral blood was acquired at first diagnosis, ahead of any therapy whatsoever.

Stability of Graves' hyperthyroidism was defined as absent ophthalmopathy progression within 18 months. Researchers amplified the TCR beta CDR3 regions from RNA transcripts. A first-round RT-PCR of the TCR CDR3 used the HTBI primer set. TCRdb reanalysed the multiplex PCR reads using MiXCR and keeps one entry per CDR3 protein. The sample holds some 800,000 distinct CDR3 sequences, more than 30% seen once. The CDR3 covers 14 residues. J gave up 6 bases and V 5 bases, and 4 bases lay outside the gene matches. Germline CDR1 is SEHNR and CDR2 is FQNEAQ (reference sequence). The sequenced sample was blood. J is TRBJ1-6 and V is TRBV7-9; 7 nucleotides align to TRBD1. The clonotype originates from a man aged 18 to 29 with Graves' hyperthyroidism. CDR3 protein: CASSGQAPNSPLHF. The CDR3 DNA is TGTGCCAGCAGCGGACAGGCCCCTAATTCACCCCTCCACTTT.